The present TCR beta chain was sequenced within a study of cytomegalovirus exposure and HLA in healthy donors. Study-level information: As released early, the data held some 80 million unique TCRs from HLA-typed donors. Study outcomes and limitations: Near-uniform donor sequencing depth was presumed by presence/absence analyses.

Comment on this clone: The target antigen is unknown.

Both 60 Vbeta primers and 13 Jbeta primers went into the PCR. Generated by immunoSEQ multiplex PCR, the TCRdb table keeps only in-frame clones and is missing some. The data contain 70,000 to 90,000 clones, more than 65% of them singletons. The sample was PBMCs. This clonotype was sampled from a man between 65 and 80 years old in good health and CMV-seropositive.

The CDR3 nucleotides read TGTGCCATCAGTGACACTAGCGGGGGTTTGGGACAGTTCTTC. Translation: CAISDTSGGLGQFF. This chain joins TRBV10-3 and TRBJ2-1; TRBD2 matches 11 bases. The CDR3 extends over 14 amino acids. V was clipped by 3 bases and J by 13 bases; unmatched bases: 8. Germline CDR1 ENHRY, CDR2 SYGVKD.